This TCR beta chain was retrieved from a study of T cell clones after liver transplantation. At the level of the study: TCRbeta sequencing after a pre-transplant mixed lymphocyte reaction identified graft-donor-reactive clones, later tracked in post-transplant blood. Until 12-24 months post-transplant, subjects got standard immunosuppression and no induction.

Repertoires were generated with immunoSEQ multiplex PCR, while TCRdb's copy carries only in-frame clones and drops some. The sample includes about 99,000 clones, roughly four fifths of them seen just once. Study-level findings and limits: Donor-reactive sequences fell more than third party-reactive ones, suggesting partial deletion. Low donor cell numbers restricted donor-reactive repertoire measurement in a couple of subjects.

The CDR3 loop spans 14 amino acids. Germline-derived CDR1 and CDR2 are SQVTM and ANQGSEA. Germline trimming cut 4 bases from V and 10 bases from J; bases unmatched to any gene: 7. In regard to this clone: Antigen specificity is unknown.

This chain uses TRBV29-1 with TRBJ2-5; 15 nucleotides align to TRBD2. The sample here was CD4+ T cells from blood, taken before liver transplant. The receptor's source is a human donor who received a liver transplant. CDR3 region: CSVAGLAGGGHQYF. The CDR3 nucleotides read TGCAGCGTTGCGGGACTAGCGGGAGGCGGACACCAGTACTTC.